Listed below are T cell receptor beta chains from one sample, sequenced in a study of cytomegalovirus exposure and HLA in healthy donors. Using immunoSEQ multiplex PCR, the repertoire was profiled, and TCRdb retains in-frame clones only, with some absent. The table has tens of thousands of clones, 75% to 80% seen once. Sequencing input: PBMCs. The source is a man aged 35-49 years in good health and CMV-seronegative. The CDR3 runs from the conserved cysteine through the conserved F or W. D genes are given only for firm matches. Only part of the rows carry a size: once, few, many, or a class if the clone is expanded.

abundance,j_gene,d_gene,v_gene,CDR3aa,CDR3nt
-,TRBJ1-1,-,TRBV5-4,CASSLDGGVTEAFF,TGTGCCAGCAGCTTGGATGGGGGCGTCACTGAAGCTTTCTTT
-,TRBJ2-2,TRBD2,TRBV4-1,CASSQDTHSGGGRELFF,TGCGCCAGCAGCCAAGATACTCATAGCGGGGGGGGGCGTGAGCTGTTTTTT
-,TRBJ2-2,TRBD1,TRBV28,CASSLGTGSYTGELFF,TGTGCCAGCAGTCTAGGGACAGGGTCTTACACCGGGGAGCTGTTTTTT
-,TRBJ1-5,-,TRBV28,CASSSGYNQPQHF,TGTGCCAGCAGTTCAGGGTACAATCAGCCCCAGCATTTT
-,TRBJ1-2,-,TRBV4-3,CASSQDLAGEGGYTF,TGCGCCAGCAGCCAAGATCTGGCAGGGGAAGGAGGCTACACCTTC
-,TRBJ2-1,-,TRBV10-2,CASRISRPPGNEQFF,TGCGCCAGCAGGATCTCGAGGCCCCCCGGCAATGAGCAGTTCTTC
-,TRBJ2-4,TRBD1,TRBV29-1,CSGQGGGNIQYF,TGCAGTGGACAGGGGGGAGGAAACATTCAGTACTTC
once,TRBJ2-1,TRBD2,TRBV6-1,CASSAGLAGGGGQFF,TGTGCCAGCAGTGCGGGACTAGCGGGAGGGGGGGGACAGTTCTTC
-,TRBJ2-1,TRBD1,TRBV30,CAWSPTGREQFF,TGTGCCTGGAGCCCGACAGGGCGTGAGCAGTTCTTC
-,TRBJ2-7,TRBD2,TRBV29-1,CSVDTSGSVEQYF,TGCAGCGTTGATACTAGCGGGAGCGTTGAGCAGTACTTC
-,TRBJ2-3,-,TRBV7-9,CASSLAIPGSDTQYF,TGTGCCAGCAGCCTCGCGATCCCGGGATCAGATACGCAGTATTTT
-,TRBJ2-7,-,TRBV20-1,CSARGIYEQYF,TGCAGTGCTAGGGGCATCTACGAGCAGTACTTC
-,TRBJ2-2,-,TRBV18,CASSPSAGFTGELFF,TGTGCCAGCTCACCGTCGGCAGGATTCACCGGGGAGCTGTTTTTT
-,TRBJ1-5,TRBD1,TRBV19,CASSGTGGNQPQHF,TGTGCCAGTAGTGGGACAGGGGGCAATCAGCCCCAGCATTTT
-,TRBJ2-7,-,TRBV6-1,CASSARGQVYEQYF,TGTGCCAGCAGTGCGCGAGGGCAGGTCTACGAGCAGTACTTC
-,TRBJ2-7,-,TRBV11-2,CASSLETGTYYEQYF,TGTGCCAGCAGCTTGGAAACCGGGACATACTACGAGCAGTACTTC
-,TRBJ1-2,-,TRBV15,CATSRDRDHYGYTF,TGTGCCACCAGCAGAGACAGGGATCACTATGGCTACACCTTC
-,TRBJ2-1,-,TRBV10-3,CAISALEDEQFF,TGTGCCATCAGTGCCCTAGAGGATGAGCAGTTCTTC
-,TRBJ1-3,TRBD1,TRBV7-2,CASSIDRGLGNTIYF,TGTGCCAGCAGCATCGACAGGGGGCTTGGAAACACCATATATTTT
-,TRBJ2-1,TRBD2,TRBV14,CASSQGLAAYNEQFF,TGTGCCAGCAGCCAAGGACTAGCGGCCTACAATGAGCAGTTCTTC
-,TRBJ1-2,-,TRBV18,CASSPPGQNNYGYTF,TGTGCCAGCTCACCACCTGGGCAGAATAACTATGGCTACACCTTC
-,TRBJ1-2,TRBD1,TRBV9,CASRQGSYGYTF,TGTGCCAGCCGACAGGGTTCCTATGGCTACACCTTC
-,TRBJ2-5,-,TRBV5-4,CASSLPLEEQETQYF,TGTGCCAGCAGCTTACCTCTGGAGGAACAAGAGACCCAGTACTTC
-,TRBJ2-7,-,TRBV6-1,CASSVDRTYEQYF,TGTGCCAGCAGTGTGGACAGAACCTACGAGCAGTACTTC
-,TRBJ2-3,-,TRBV15,CATSRDRARGTDTQYF,TGTGCCACCAGCAGAGATCGAGCTAGAGGCACAGATACGCAGTATTTT
-,TRBJ2-1,-,TRBV29-1,CSVDSGSVYNEQFF,TGCAGCGTTGATTCGGGGTCGGTCTACAATGAGCAGTTCTTC
-,TRBJ2-7,-,TRBV5-1,CASSLLYNSYEQYF,TGCGCCAGCAGCTTGCTGTACAACTCCTACGAGCAGTACTTC
few,TRBJ2-1,TRBD2,TRBV4-3,CASSQDARLAGLQFF,TGCGCCAGCAGCCAAGATGCGAGACTAGCGGGGTTGCAGTTCTTC
-,TRBJ2-7,-,TRBV30,CAWSVLSYEQYF,TGTGCCTGGAGTGTCCTGTCCTACGAGCAGTACTTC
-,TRBJ2-7,TRBD1,TRBV29-1,CSVVQGAGYEQYF,TGCAGCGTTGTTCAGGGGGCGGGATACGAGCAGTACTTC
once,TRBJ1-4,-,TRBV7-9,CASSLLQGGEKLFF,TGTGCCAGCAGCTTGTTACAGGGTGGAGAAAAACTGTTTTTT
-,TRBJ2-7,-,TRBV2,CASSEVAVDYEQYF,TGTGCCAGCAGTGAAGTGGCAGTTGACTACGAGCAGTACTTC
-,TRBJ2-1,-,TRBV12-5,CASGLVLTSEQFF,TGTGCTAGTGGTTTGGTCCTTACCAGTGAGCAGTTCTTC
-,TRBJ2-1,TRBD1,TRBV19,CATSTLQGAVDNEQFF,TGTGCCACCTCTACATTACAGGGGGCTGTGGACAATGAGCAGTTCTTC
few,TRBJ2-7,-,TRBV11-2,CASSQYEQYF,TGTGCCAGCAGCCAGTACGAGCAGTACTTC
-,TRBJ1-2,TRBD1,TRBV6-5,CASTPTGRYGYTF,TGTGCCAGCACCCCGACAGGGCGCTATGGCTACACCTTC
-,TRBJ1-6,-,TRBV30,CAWRVSRLEGSSYNSPLHF,TGTGCCTGGAGAGTATCTCGACTGGAGGGGAGCTCCTATAATTCACCCCTCCACTTT
-,TRBJ1-1,-,TRBV15,CATSRDLVNTEAFF,TGTGCCACCAGCAGAGATCTAGTGAACACTGAAGCTTTCTTT
-,TRBJ2-1,-,TRBV18,CASSPPLAPSYNEQFF,TGTGCCAGCTCACCCCCCCTAGCACCCTCCTACAATGAGCAGTTCTTC
-,TRBJ2-7,TRBD1,TRBV7-9,CASSVGQDYEQYF,TGTGCCAGCAGCGTGGGACAGGACTACGAGCAGTACTTC
-,TRBJ2-3,TRBD1,TRBV25-1,CASSADRGFPSTDTQYF,TGTGCCAGCAGCGCGGACAGGGGGTTTCCATCCACAGATACGCAGTATTTT
-,TRBJ2-3,-,TRBV7-2,CASRGGPAVNTQYF,TGTGCCAGCAGAGGAGGGCCGGCCGTAAATACGCAGTATTTT
-,TRBJ2-5,TRBD2,TRBV7-2,CASSLTGLAGGYETQYF,TGTGCCAGCAGCTTAACGGGACTAGCGGGAGGGTATGAGACCCAGTACTTC
-,TRBJ1-5,-,TRBV21-1,CASRKTQGISNQPQHF,TGTGCCAGCAGGAAAACGCAGGGAATTAGCAATCAGCCCCAGCATTTT
-,TRBJ2-7,TRBD2,TRBV6-5,CASSPGLAGAYEQYF,TGTGCCAGCAGTCCTGGACTAGCGGGAGCCTACGAGCAGTACTTC
-,TRBJ1-5,TRBD1,TRBV6-1,CASSEARKGQPQNQPQHF,TGTGCCAGCAGTGAAGCCAGAAAGGGACAGCCACAAAATCAGCCCCAGCATTTT
-,TRBJ2-5,TRBD2,TRBV9,CASSVGGTSRFQETQYF,TGTGCCAGCAGCGTGGGGGGGACTAGCAGGTTTCAAGAGACCCAGTACTTC
-,TRBJ2-2,TRBD2,TRBV7-2,CASSPTGQGGTGELFF,TGTGCCAGCAGCCCCACCGGGCAGGGAGGGACCGGGGAGCTGTTTTTT
few,TRBJ2-1,TRBD2,TRBV7-3,CASSLAGGPYNEQFF,TGTGCCAGCAGCTTAGCGGGAGGGCCTTACAATGAGCAGTTCTTC
-,TRBJ1-5,TRBD1,TRBV28,CATTLIDRANNQPQHF,TGTGCCACCACCCTCATAGACAGGGCGAACAATCAGCCCCAGCATTTT
-,TRBJ2-1,TRBD2,TRBV5-6,CASSLGRTSGGSSYNEQFF,TGTGCCAGCAGCTTGGGGAGGACTAGCGGAGGGAGCTCCTACAATGAGCAGTTCTTC
-,TRBJ2-1,TRBD2,TRBV7-6,CASSPLSGPSYNEQFF,TGTGCCAGCAGTCCTCTTAGCGGGCCTTCCTACAATGAGCAGTTCTTC
-,TRBJ1-1,TRBD1,TRBV5-1,CASSLGDRAYTEAFF,TGCGCCAGCAGCTTGGGGGACAGGGCCTACACTGAAGCTTTCTTT